The clone carrying this T cell receptor beta chain turned up a few times. What it binds is unknown. The germline V gene encodes CDR1 MGHDK and CDR2 SYGVNS. The V and J ends lost 3 bases and 0 bases respectively, with 16 bases between them. The CDR3 consists of 17 residues. Using its own MiXCR run on the RACE reads, TCRdb lists one record per CDR3 protein. The sample carries some 340,000 distinct CDR3 sequences, 5.5% to 8% recorded once. Documented time point: patch test 1, 2 weeks after DPC sensitization. Treatment: therapeutic diphenylcyclopropenone sensitization with weekly scalp DPC. These data belong to a study of human T cells and chemical hapten exposure. Findings and caveats of the study: With alopecia, donors may have immune responses unlike healthy people's.

The rearrangement links TRBV25-1 to TRBJ2-3; D is possibly TRBD2 (6 bases). Here the sequenced sample was whole blood, taken in connection with sensitization to the hapten diphenylcyclopropenone (DPC). The TCR originated in a woman younger than 35 with alopecia areata. Some clones in this sample may be carry-over from other donors' samples. Here the CDR3 DNA reads TGTGCCAGCAGTGAGGTAGAGGAGGGGAAGAGCACAGATACGCAGTATTTT. Translating it yields CASSEVEEGKSTDTQYF.